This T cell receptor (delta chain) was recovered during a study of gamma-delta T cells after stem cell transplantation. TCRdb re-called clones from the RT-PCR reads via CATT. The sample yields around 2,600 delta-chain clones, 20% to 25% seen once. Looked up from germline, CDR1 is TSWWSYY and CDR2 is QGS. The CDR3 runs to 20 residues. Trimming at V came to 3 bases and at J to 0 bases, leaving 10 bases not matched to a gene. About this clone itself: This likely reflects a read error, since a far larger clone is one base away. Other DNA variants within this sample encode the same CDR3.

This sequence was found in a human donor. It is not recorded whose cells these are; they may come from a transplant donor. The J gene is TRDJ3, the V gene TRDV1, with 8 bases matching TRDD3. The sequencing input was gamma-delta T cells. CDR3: CALGDRVTGGHSWDTRQMFF. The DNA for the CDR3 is TGTGCTCTTGGGGACCGCGTTACTGGGGGGCACTCCTGGGACACCCGACAGATGTTTTTC.